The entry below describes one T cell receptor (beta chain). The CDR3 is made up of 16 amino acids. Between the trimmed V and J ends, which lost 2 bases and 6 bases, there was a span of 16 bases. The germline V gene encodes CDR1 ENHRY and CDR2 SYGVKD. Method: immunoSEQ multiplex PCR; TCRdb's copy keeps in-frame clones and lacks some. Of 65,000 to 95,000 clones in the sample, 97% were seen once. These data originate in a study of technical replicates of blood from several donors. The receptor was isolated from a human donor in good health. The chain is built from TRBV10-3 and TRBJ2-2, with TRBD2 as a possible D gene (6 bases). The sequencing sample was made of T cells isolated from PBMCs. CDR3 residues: CAISELGSGVSGELFF. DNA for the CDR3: TGTGCCATCAGTGAGCTGGGTTCGGGAGTCTCCGGGGAGCTGTTTTTT.